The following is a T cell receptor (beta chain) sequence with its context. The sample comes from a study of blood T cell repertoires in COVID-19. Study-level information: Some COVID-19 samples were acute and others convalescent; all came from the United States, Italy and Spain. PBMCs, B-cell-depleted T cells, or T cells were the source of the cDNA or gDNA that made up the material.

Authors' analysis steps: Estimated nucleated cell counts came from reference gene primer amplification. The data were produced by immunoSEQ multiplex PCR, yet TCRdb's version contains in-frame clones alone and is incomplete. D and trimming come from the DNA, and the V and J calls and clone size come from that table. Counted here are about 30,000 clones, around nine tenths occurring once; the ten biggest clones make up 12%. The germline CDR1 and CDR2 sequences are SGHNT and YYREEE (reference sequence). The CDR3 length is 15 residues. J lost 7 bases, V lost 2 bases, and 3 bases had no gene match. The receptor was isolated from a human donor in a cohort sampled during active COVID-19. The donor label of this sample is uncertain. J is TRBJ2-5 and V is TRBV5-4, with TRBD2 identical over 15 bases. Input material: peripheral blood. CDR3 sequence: CASSLGTSGGRTQYF. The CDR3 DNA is TGTGCCAGCAGCTTAGGGACTAGCGGGGGGCGGACCCAGTACTTC. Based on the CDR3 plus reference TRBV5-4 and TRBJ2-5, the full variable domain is ETGVTQSPTHLIKTRGQQVTLRCSSQSGHNTVSWYQQALGQGPQFIFQYYREEENGRGNFPPRFSGLQFPNYSSELNVNALELDDSALYLCASSLGTSGGRTQYFGPGTRLLVL.